A single sample gave rise to the 29 T cell receptor beta chains below, sequenced in a study of Ad26.COV2.S vaccination and SARS-CoV-2 variants. Assay used: immunoSEQ multiplex PCR; TCRdb lists only in-frame clones, some missing. The sample includes 150,000 to 200,000 clones, roughly 87% seen only once; the top ten take 4.5% to 7.5%. The material was peripheral blood, obtained after recovery from COVID-19. These receptors all come from a human donor who had recovered from COVID-19.

This clone was seen a single time. The chain is built from TRBV12-5 and TRBJ1-2; 10 nucleotides match TRBD1. CDR3 size: 16 residues. V lost 6 bases and J lost 4; bases outside the gene matches: 11. Germline CDR1 and CDR2: LGHNT and FRNRAP. The CDR3 spells CASGRRGTGVFYGYTF. Here the CDR3 DNA reads TGTGCTAGTGGCCGCAGGGGGACAGGGGTATTCTATGGCTACACCTTC. Using reference TRBV12-5 and TRBJ1-2 for the parts outside the CDR3, the full variable domain is DARVTQTPRHKVTEMGQEVTMRCQPILGHNTVFWYRQTMMQGLELLAYFRNRAPLDDSGMPKDRFSAEMPDATLATLKIQPSEPRDSAVYFCASGRRGTGVFYGYTFGSGTRLTVV.

The chain joins TRBV12-3 or TRBV12-4 to TRBJ1-4, with unresolved D. V dropped 6 bases and J dropped 5 bases, with 10 bases sitting between them. The CDR3 runs to 13 residues. The CDR3 reads CASSPGGNEKLFF. The DNA for the CDR3 is TGTGCCAGCAGCCCCGGAGGGAATGAAAAACTGTTTTTT.

The chain is built from TRBV2 and TRBJ1-4; the D is unclear. Germline V gene lookup returns CDR1 SNHLY and CDR2 FYNNEI. The CDR3 consists of 12 residues. The ends were cut back, 4 bases at V and 7 bases at J, with 7 bases in the middle. The CDR3 DNA reads as TGTGCCAGCAGTGGGGAGCGTGAAAAACTGTTTTTT. This sequence encodes CASSGEREKLFF.

The chain combines TRBV2 with TRBJ1-1; D is ambiguous. Trimming pared 7 bases from V and 6 bases from J, leaving 9 bases between. The CDR3 extends over 11 amino acids. CDR1 is SNHLY and CDR2 is FYNNEI in the germline V gene. Here the CDR3 reads CASKRSPEAFF. Here the CDR3 DNA reads TGTGCCAGCAAGCGGTCCCCTGAAGCTTTCTTT.

V is TRBV7-2 and J is TRBJ2-7; 8 nucleotides line up with TRBD2. Germline lookup yields CDR1 SGHTA and CDR2 FQGNSA. The CDR3 is 14 residues long. The V segment lost 5 bases and the J segment 2 bases; nucleotides outside the gene matches: 5. DNA for the CDR3: TGTGCCAGCAGCACCCCCGGGGGGGCCTACGAGCAGTACTTC. Residues: CASSTPGGAYEQYF.

This clone was recorded once. This rearrangement joins TRBV7-6 to TRBJ2-2; D possibly corresponds to TRBD1 (5 bases). The V gene lost 6 bases and the J gene lost 5 bases, with 13 bases spanning the gap. Germline values: CDR1 SGHVS, CDR2 FNYEAQ. There are 14 residues in the CDR3. CDR3 in amino acids: CASRAQGETGELFF. The CDR3 DNA reads TGTGCCAGCAGAGCGCAGGGTGAAACCGGGGAGCTGTTTTTT.

This sequence joins TRBV5-1 and TRBJ1-3, with TRBD1 as a possible D gene (6 bases). The CDR3 consists of 17 residues. CDR1 is SGHRS, CDR2 YFSETQ, per germline. The germline V and J ends were trimmed by 9 bases and 1 base, with 23 bases remaining between them. CDR3 nucleotide sequence: TGCGCCAACCACCGGGGGGCCCGTGCCTTATCTGGAAACACCATATATTTT. Residues: CANHRGARALSGNTIYF.

V is TRBV10-3 and J is TRBJ2-1; D remains unclear. The germline V and J ends were trimmed by 3 bases and 7 bases, with 13 bases remaining between them. The length of the CDR3 is 14 residues. The V gene's germline CDR1 is ENHRY and CDR2 SYGVKD. CDR3 sequence reads: CAISDERRANEQFF. CDR3 bases: TGTGCCATCAGTGATGAGCGAAGGGCGAATGAGCAGTTCTTC.

The DNA for the CDR3 is TGTGCCAGCAGTTTATCCTTCCCGTCCCGAAGAGACACTGAAGCTTTCTTT. It translates to CASSLSFPSRRDTEAFF. The chain has TRBV27 and TRBJ1-1; D remains unclear. Trimming stripped 0 bases from V and 3 bases from J, with 17 bases between. CDR3 length: 17 residues. Germline CDR1 and CDR2: MNHEY and SMNVEV (reference sequence).

The chain combines TRBV4-2 with TRBJ2-2; D is possibly TRBD1 (6 bases). Trimming stripped 4 bases from V and 4 bases from J, with 13 bases between. Germline V lookup: CDR1 LGHNA, CDR2 YNFKEQ. This CDR3 region has 15 residues. The CDR3 DNA is TGTGCCAGCAGCCCGTACAGGGTCAGCACCGGGGAGCTGTTTTTT. It yields the protein CASSPYRVSTGELFF.

The V and J genes are TRBV6-5 and TRBJ1-2, with 7 bases matching TRBD1. The CDR3 covers 16 residues. Germline V gene lookup returns CDR1 MNHEY and CDR2 SVGAGI. Germline trimming cut 2 bases from V and 8 bases from J; bases unmatched to any gene: 14. The CDR3 sequence is CASSYTSGGTVKGYTF. In DNA, the CDR3 is TGTGCCAGCAGTTACACTTCAGGGGGGACAGTAAAGGGCTACACCTTC.

This clone has only a few counts. This chain connects TRBV6-6 to TRBJ2-7; D is perhaps TRBD1 (5 bases). Per germline, CDR1 MNHNY and CDR2 SVGAGI (reference sequence). The germline V and J ends were trimmed by 7 bases and 1 base, with 5 bases remaining between them. This CDR3 is 11 amino acids long. This chain's CDR3 is CASTGSYEQYF. CDR3 nucleotides: TGTGCCAGCACAGGGTCCTACGAGCAGTACTTC.

This clone was counted a few times. V is TRBV5-4 and J is TRBJ2-2, with D unclear. V lost 0 bases and J lost 5, with 5 bases in between. CDR1 and CDR2 (germline): SGHNT, YYREEE (reference sequence). The CDR3 extends over 13 amino acids. CDR3 in DNA: TGTGCCAGCAGCTTGGTGGTAACCGGGGAGCTGTTTTTT. Protein product: CASSLVVTGELFF.

There are a few counts of this clone. As DNA, the CDR3 is TGTGCCAGCAGCAACCCGACAGGGTTGAACACTGAAGCTTTCTTT. Protein sequence: CASSNPTGLNTEAFF. The chain is built from TRBV7-2 and TRBJ1-1; 7 nucleotides match TRBD1. The CDR3 totals 15 residues. Germline values: CDR1 SGHTA, CDR2 FQGNSA. V was pared by 5 bases and J by 0 bases, with 6 bases of the junction left unmatched.

The chain couples TRBV5-6 to TRBJ2-3, with a tentative D call TRBD2 (6 bases). V was cut by 5 bases and J by 6 bases, with 22 bases left in between. This CDR3 spans 16 amino acids. Germline CDR1 and CDR2: SGHDT and YYEEEE. This chain's CDR3 is CASSRITSQSGDTQYF. Here the CDR3 DNA reads TGTGCCAGCAGTCGAATAACTAGCCAATCTGGGGATACGCAGTATTTT.

The genes are TRBV6-5 and TRBJ2-7, with D tentatively TRBD2 (6 bases). The V end was cut by 5 bases, the J end by 0 bases, with 11 bases between. This CDR3 is built from 14 residues. Germline V CDR1 and CDR2: MNHEY, SVGAGI. The CDR3 region is CASSRDSSSYEQYF. CDR3 nucleotide sequence: TGTGCCAGCAGTCGGGACTCGAGCTCCTACGAGCAGTACTTC.

The V call is TRBV11-2, the J call TRBJ1-2, with a possible D match to TRBD1 (5 bases). Trimming took 5 bases from V and 4 from J, leaving 14 bases between them. The CDR3 contains 14 residues. Germline CDR1 and CDR2: SGHAT and FQNNGV. The CDR3 loop reads CASSLGARTYGYTF. CDR3 coding DNA: TGTGCCAGCAGCCTAGGGGCCAGGACCTATGGCTACACCTTC.

The sample holds a few counts of this clone. The rearrangement uses TRBV7-3 and TRBJ1-2; 8 nucleotides align to TRBD1. CDR1 and CDR2 (germline): SGHTA, FQGTGA. CDR3 size: 15 residues. V lost 5 bases, J lost 5 bases, and 10 bases stayed unmatched. The CDR3: CASSPSGGSWYGYTF. The CDR3 DNA follows: TGTGCCAGCAGCCCCTCAGGGGGCAGTTGGTATGGCTACACCTTC.

This clone was counted a single time. The chain links TRBV5-4 to TRBJ1-1; tentative D call: TRBD1 (6 bases). The V and J ends lost 10 bases and 0 bases respectively, with 13 bases between them. Germline assignment: CDR1 SGHNT and CDR2 YYREEE (reference sequence). The CDR3 is 13 amino acids. This CDR3 is CAVRGGMNTEAFF. As DNA, the CDR3 is TGTGCCGTCAGGGGTGGCATGAACACTGAAGCTTTCTTT.

This clone was counted a single time. This sequence joins TRBV15 and TRBJ1-6; 9 nucleotides align to TRBD1. The trim removed 1 base at V and 7 bases at J, leaving 2 bases unmatched. Per the germline V gene, CDR1 is LNHNV and CDR2 is YYDKDF (reference sequence). The CDR3 runs to 15 residues. The CDR3 region is CATSRVDRGNSPLHF. The CDR3 nucleotides read TGTGCCACCAGCAGAGTGGACAGGGGAAATTCACCCCTCCACTTT.

This clone appeared a few times. V gene TRBV7-8 combines with J gene TRBJ2-4, with D perhaps assigned TRBD1 or TRBD2 (5 bases each). CDR1 and CDR2 from the germline V gene are SGHVS and FQNEAQ. Between the trimmed V and J ends, which lost 2 bases and 1 base, there was a span of 15 bases. There are 17 residues in the CDR3. This CDR3 is CASSLLTGPEAKNIQYF. The CDR3 nucleotides are TGTGCCAGCAGCTTACTCACGGGGCCTGAGGCCAAAAACATTCAGTACTTC.

The chain uses TRBV28 and TRBJ1-4; 10 nucleotides agree with TRBD1. CDR1 is MDHEN and CDR2 is SYDVKM in the germline V gene. Trimming removed 8 bases from V and 8 bases from J; junction bases left unmatched: 8. The CDR3 spans 14 residues. CDR3 in DNA: TGTGCCAGCGGACTCGGACAGGGGGGGGAAAAACTGTTTTTT. This translates into CASGLGQGGEKLFF.

The chain employs TRBV7-6 and TRBJ2-1, with 10 bases lining up with TRBD2. Germline loops: CDR1 SGHVS, CDR2 FNYEAQ. The CDR3 extends over 15 amino acids. V was clipped by 4 bases and J by 4 bases; unmatched bases: 4. Here the CDR3 reads CASSSSSGGYNEQFF. CDR3 bases: TGTGCCAGCAGCTCCTCTAGCGGGGGTTACAATGAGCAGTTCTTC.

This rearrangement joins TRBV2 to TRBJ2-5, with 10 bases lining up with TRBD2. The J segment lost 0 bases and the V segment lost 5 bases, leaving 12 bases of the junction unmatched. Germline CDR1 and CDR2: SNHLY and FYNNEI. The CDR3 is made up of 18 amino acids. The CDR3 sequence is CASSPFVRSGGNQETQYF. In DNA form, the CDR3 reads TGTGCCAGCAGTCCTTTCGTCCGTAGCGGGGGGAACCAAGAGACCCAGTACTTC.

The rearrangement joins TRBV7-2 to TRBJ1-5, with 8 bases lining up with TRBD1. CDR1 SGHTA and CDR2 FQGNSA come from the germline V gene. The CDR3 is made up of 13 amino acids. Trimming removed 8 bases from V and 3 bases from J; junction bases left unmatched: 3. The DNA for the CDR3 is TGTGCCAGCGGGACAGGAATCAATCAGCCCCAGCATTTT. This codes for CASGTGINQPQHF. Full variable domain (missing parts from reference TRBV7-2 and TRBJ1-5): GAGVSQSPSNKVTEKGKDVELRCDPISGHTALYWYRQSLGQGLEFLIYFQGNSAPDKSGLPSDRFSAERTGGSVSTLTIQRTQQEDSAVYLCASGTGINQPQHFGDGTRLSIL.

The chain uses TRBV7-2 and TRBJ1-4, with 7 bases that match TRBD1. Losses at the gene ends were 1 base for V and 9 bases for J; bases not matched to a gene: 8. Germline V gene lookup returns CDR1 SGHTA and CDR2 FQGNSA. This CDR3 contains 15 residues. For the CDR3, the DNA is TGTGCCAGCAGCTTAGAGGGGGCCGCGGCTAAAAAACTGTTTTTT. Translating gives CASSLEGAAAKKLFF.

The chain carries TRBV5-1 and TRBJ1-1, with D possibly being TRBD1 (6 bases). Germline CDR1 SGHRS, CDR2 YFSETQ. Trimming cost V 4 bases and J 4 bases, with 14 bases left between them. The CDR3 is made up of 14 amino acids. The CDR3 DNA follows: TGCGCCAGCAGCGAAACAGGGATTAGCACTGAAGCTTTCTTT. Translating it yields CASSETGISTEAFF.

The rearrangement links TRBV15 to TRBJ1-2, with TRBD1 matching 8 bases. CDR3 size: 13 residues. With V trimmed by 5 bases and J by 3 bases, 2 bases remained unmatched. Germline V gives CDR1 LNHNV, CDR2 YYDKDF (reference sequence). The CDR3 DNA reads TGTGCCACCAGCCAGGGGGCCGACTATGGCTACACCTTC. This sequence encodes CATSQGADYGYTF.

This sequence joins TRBV28 and TRBJ2-1, with 11 bases fitting TRBD2. After removal of 6 bases from V and 4 bases from J, the junction contained 5 bases not matched to a gene. The CDR3 spans 15 residues. In germline, CDR1 is MDHEN, CDR2 SYDVKM. The CDR3 region is CASRLLAGAYNEQFF. As DNA, the CDR3 is TGTGCCAGCAGACTACTAGCGGGGGCGTACAATGAGCAGTTCTTC.